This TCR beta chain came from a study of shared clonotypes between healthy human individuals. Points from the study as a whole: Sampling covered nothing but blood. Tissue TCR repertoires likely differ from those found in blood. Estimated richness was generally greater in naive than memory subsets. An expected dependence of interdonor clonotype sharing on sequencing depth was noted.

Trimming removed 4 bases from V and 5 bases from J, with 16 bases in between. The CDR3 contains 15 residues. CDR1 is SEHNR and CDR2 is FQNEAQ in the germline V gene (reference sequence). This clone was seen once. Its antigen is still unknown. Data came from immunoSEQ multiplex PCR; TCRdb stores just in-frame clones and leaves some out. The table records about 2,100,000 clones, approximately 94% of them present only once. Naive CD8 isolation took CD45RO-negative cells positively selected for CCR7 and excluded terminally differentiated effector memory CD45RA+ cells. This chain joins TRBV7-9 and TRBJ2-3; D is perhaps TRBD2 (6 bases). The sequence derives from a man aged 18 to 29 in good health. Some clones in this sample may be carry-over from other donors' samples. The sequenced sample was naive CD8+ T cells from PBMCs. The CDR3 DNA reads TGTGCCAGCAGCTCCCAGCGGGCGCCGGGAGATACGCAGTATTTT. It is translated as CASSSQRAPGDTQYF.